This TCR beta chain emerged from a study of cytomegalovirus exposure and HLA in healthy donors. The V gene's germline CDR1 is LNHDA and CDR2 SQIVND (reference sequence). The CDR3 consists of 16 residues. Losses at the gene ends were 2 bases for V and 2 bases for J; bases not matched to a gene: 8. Notes on the study in general: A few chains tied to CMV proved CMV antigen-specific in vitro. The classifier reportedly diagnosed cytomegalovirus status with high specificity and sensitivity.

Comments on this clone: Its matching antigen is unknown.

In the PCR, 60 Vbeta and 13 Jbeta primers were used. Repertoires were generated with immunoSEQ multiplex PCR, while TCRdb's copy carries only in-frame clones and drops some. Among fewer than 150,000 clones, roughly 71% were seen once, and the ten largest hold approximately 6%. This clonotype was obtained from a woman in her forties or fifties in good health and CMV-seropositive. The V and J genes are TRBV19 and TRBJ2-5, with 7 positions matching TRBD2. The sample comprised PBMCs. CDR3 sequence: CASSIPSGVRQETQYF. DNA of the CDR3: TGTGCCAGTAGTATACCCAGCGGGGTTAGGCAAGAGACCCAGTACTTC.